What follows are 31 T cell receptor beta chains derived from one specimen sequenced in a study of shared clonotypes between healthy human individuals. Naive CD8 cells were CD45RO-negative, positively selected for CCR7, excluding terminally differentiated effector memory CD45RA+ cells. The data were produced by immunoSEQ multiplex PCR, yet TCRdb's version contains in-frame clones alone and is incomplete. The table lists more than 600,000 clones, around 92% of them singletons. Sequences were obtained from naive CD8+ T cells sorted from blood. Receptors were obtained from a young man in good health.

As for this clone: A much larger clone differs by one base, so this may be a read error. The chain uses TRBV7-6 and TRBJ2-5; D not certain. The CDR3 has 11 amino acids. CDR1 and CDR2 from the germline V gene are SGHVS and FNYEAQ. Trimming took 4 bases from V and 0 from J, leaving 0 bases between them. The CDR3: CASSYQETQYF. DNA for the CDR3: TGTGCCAGCAGCTACCAAGAGACCCAGTACTTC.

This chain uses TRBV13 with TRBJ2-7; no clear D gene. Germline CDR1 reads PRHDT; CDR2 reads FYEKMQ (reference sequence). V dropped 0 bases and J dropped 2 bases, with 8 bases sitting between them. This CDR3 is built from 14 residues. Written as DNA, the CDR3 is TGTGCCAGCAGCTTAGGTGGGAAGGCCTACGAGCAGTACTTC. This gives the protein CASSLGGKAYEQYF.

The chain has TRBV27 and TRBJ2-7; D may be TRBD1 or TRBD2 (5 bases each). The V end was cut by 2 bases, the J end by 2 bases, with 13 bases between. This CDR3 spans 15 amino acids. Germline V gives CDR1 MNHEY, CDR2 SMNVEV (reference sequence). The CDR3 bases are TGTGCCAGCAGTTTACGTCTAGTGGGGGCCTACGAGCAGTACTTC. The encoded protein is CASSLRLVGAYEQYF.

This chain uses TRBV15 with TRBJ2-7, with 12 nucleotides matching TRBD2. V lost 8 bases to trimming and J lost 2 bases; unmatched junction nucleotides: 1. Germline V gene lookup returns CDR1 LNHNV and CDR2 YYDKDF (reference sequence). This CDR3 is 13 amino acids long. CDR3 in DNA: TGTGCCACCGGGACTAGCGGGCCCTACGAGCAGTACTTC. Its protein product is CATGTSGPYEQYF.

This sequence joins TRBV7-9 and TRBJ2-7, with TRBD2 matching over 9 bases. The CDR3 runs to 16 residues. V lost 4 bases to trimming and J lost 1 base; unmatched junction nucleotides: 8. CDR1 and CDR2 from the germline V gene are SEHNR and FQNEAQ (reference sequence). The CDR3 sequence: CASSSNSGRASYEQYF. In DNA form, the CDR3 reads TGTGCCAGCAGCTCAAATAGCGGGAGAGCGTCCTACGAGCAGTACTTC.

This clone was seen only once. V and J are TRBV4-1 and TRBJ2-7; the D gene is possibly TRBD2 (5 bases). Trimming stripped 3 bases from V and 0 bases from J, with 9 bases between. Germline CDR1 MGHRA, CDR2 YSYEKL. CDR3 length equals 14 residues. CDR3 bases: TGCGCCAGCAGCCATGACTATGGCTCCTACGAGCAGTACTTC. Its translation is CASSHDYGSYEQYF.

The chain joins TRBV28 to TRBJ2-5; 11 bases are a match to TRBD2. The CDR3 has 16 amino acids. CDR1 MDHEN and CDR2 SYDVKM come from the germline V gene. J lost 1 base, V lost 4 bases, and 5 bases had no gene match. CDR3 sequence: CASSWGLADLQETQYF. The CDR3 nucleotides are TGTGCCAGCAGTTGGGGACTAGCGGATCTCCAAGAGACCCAGTACTTC.

The J gene is TRBJ2-1, the V gene TRBV7-9, with 8 positions matching TRBD2. The trim removed 7 bases at V and 2 bases at J, leaving 10 bases unmatched. Germline V gene data show CDR1 as SEHNR and CDR2 as FQNEAQ (reference sequence). The CDR3 length is 16 residues. The CDR3 DNA reads as TGTGCCAGCACCTCAGTAAGCGGGAGAGCCTACAATGAGCAGTTCTTC. The encoded protein is CASTSVSGRAYNEQFF. Combining the CDR3 with reference TRBV7-9 and TRBJ2-1 gives the whole variable domain DTGVSQNPRHKITKRGQNVTFRCDPISEHNRLYWYRQTLGQGPEFLTYFQNEAQLEKSRLLSDRFSAERPKGSFSTLEIQRTEQGDSAMYLCASTSVSGRAYNEQFFGPGTRLTVL.

The V call is TRBV27, the J call TRBJ2-1; 7 bases agree with TRBD2. Germline lookup yields CDR1 MNHEY and CDR2 SMNVEV (reference sequence). The CDR3 runs to 15 residues. V lost 6 bases to trimming and J lost 4 bases; unmatched junction nucleotides: 9. For the CDR3, the DNA is TGTGCCAGCAGCCCCGGGGGAGGGACTTACAATGAGCAGTTCTTC. Its translation: CASSPGGGTYNEQFF.

The chain employs TRBV21-1 and TRBJ2-7; the table's D call of TRBD1 was not tested on the DNA. TRBV21-1 is classified as a pseudogene. The CDR3 has 18 residues. The CDR3 nucleotides read TGTGCCAGCAGCAAAAGGGGGCGGTCAAAAGCGGCCCCCTACGAGCAGTACTTC. Its protein product is CASSKRGRSKAAPYEQYF.

This chain uses TRBV7-9 with TRBJ2-7, with D possibly TRBD1 on 7 matching bases. CDR1 and CDR2 (germline): SEHNR, FQNEAQ (reference sequence). The CDR3 sequence is 15 residues long. V was pared by 3 bases and J by 5 bases, with 17 bases between. CDR3 in amino acids: CASSFGGAGGDEQYF. DNA for the CDR3: TGTGCCAGCAGCTTCGGGGGTGCAGGGGGAGACGAGCAGTACTTC.

This chain joins TRBV1 and TRBJ2-2; the table's D gene call, TRBD2, was not cross checked with the DNA. TRBV1 is deemed a pseudogene. This CDR3 is 16 amino acids long. The DNA of the CDR3 is TGCACCAGCAGCCAAGTCGAACTAGCGAACACCGGGGAGCTGTTTTTT. This encodes CTSSQVELANTGELFF.

This clone turned up a few times. V usage is TRBV30 and J usage is TRBJ2-7; D is undetermined. V was trimmed by 2 bases and J by 12 bases, leaving 8 bases between them. The germline V gene has CDR1 GTSNPN and CDR2 SVGIG (reference sequence). This CDR3 has 9 amino acids. The chain's CDR3 is CAWSLKVYF. As DNA, the CDR3 is TGTGCCTGGAGTCTTAAGGTGTACTTC.

The J gene is TRBJ2-4, the V gene TRBV28; the D gene is possibly TRBD1 (5 bases). Trimming took off 2 bases at V and 11 bases at J, with 10 bases between the two ends. The CDR3 consists of 12 residues. Germline V gene lookup returns CDR1 MDHEN and CDR2 SYDVKM. CDR3 loop: CASSLPAGLQYF. CDR3 coding DNA: TGTGCCAGCAGTTTACCGGCAGGGCTTCAGTACTTC.

V is TRBV6-5 and J is TRBJ2-2, with D hard to call. The V end lost 3 bases, the J end lost 7 bases, and 12 bases lay between the germline ends. Germline values: CDR1 MNHEY, CDR2 SVGAGI. The CDR3 contains 14 residues. CDR3 amino acids: CASSYETGVGELFF. The CDR3 DNA is TGTGCCAGCAGTTATGAAACGGGCGTCGGGGAGCTGTTTTTT.

The chain employs TRBV5-4 and TRBJ2-1; possibly TRBD2 for D (7 bases). The germline V and J ends were trimmed by 5 bases and 8 bases, with 20 bases remaining between them. There are 15 residues in the CDR3. Looked up from germline, CDR1 is SGHNT and CDR2 is YYREEE (reference sequence). The CDR3 DNA is TGTGCCAGCAGATTTGGAGGGGGGGAGAAGGATGAGCAGTTCTTC. Its protein product is CASRFGGGEKDEQFF. The full variable domain, its missing parts supplied by reference TRBV5-4 and TRBJ2-1, is ETGVTQSPTHLIKTRGQQVTLRCSSQSGHNTVSWYQQALGQGPQFIFQYYREEENGRGNFPPRFSGLQFPNYSSELNVNALELDDSALYLCASRFGGGEKDEQFFGPGTRLTVL.

The CDR3 DNA follows: TGTGCCAGCAGCCACGAGTTCCCCGATACGCAGTATTTT. This sequence encodes CASSHEFPDTQYF. The chain couples TRBV7-2 to TRBJ2-3; no firm D call. The CDR3 length is 13 residues. V dropped 5 bases and J dropped 6 bases, with 12 bases sitting between them. CDR1 and CDR2 from the germline V gene are SGHTA and FQGNSA.

The V and J genes are TRBV28 and TRBJ2-7; 7 bases fit TRBD1. The ends lost 7 bases at V and 2 bases at J; junction bases unmatched: 2. Germline CDR1 reads MDHEN; CDR2 reads SYDVKM. There are 12 residues in the CDR3. The CDR3 region has the DNA TGTGCCAGCATGAGGGGGCCCTACGAGCAGTACTTC. Its translation is CASMRGPYEQYF.

The CDR3 DNA reads as TGCGCCAGCAGCTGGACAGGTTATGAGACCCAGTACTTC. Its protein is CASSWTGYETQYF. V and J are TRBV5-1 and TRBJ2-5; 7 nucleotides line up with TRBD1. V lost 3 bases, J lost 5 bases, and 4 bases stayed unmatched. Germline CDR1 is SGHRS and CDR2 is YFSETQ. This CDR3 is 13 amino acids long.

The V and J genes are TRBV4-3 and TRBJ1-2, with TRBD1 identical over 8 bases. The CDR3 consists of 14 residues. Germline CDR1 and CDR2: LGHNA and YSLEER. Unmatched junction bases numbered 6, after V lost 4 bases and J lost 5 bases. The CDR3 sequence is CASSRGQGVYGYTF. The CDR3 DNA is TGCGCCAGCAGCCGTGGACAGGGAGTTTATGGCTACACCTTC.

The V gene is TRBV6-5, the J gene TRBJ2-7; 8 positions match TRBD2. The CDR3 contains 16 residues. CDR1 is MNHEY and CDR2 is SVGAGI in the germline V gene. The V and J ends lost 2 bases and 2 bases, in that order; junction bases with no gene match: 8. The DNA for the CDR3 is TGTGCCAGCAGTTACACTCTAGCGGGCGCCGCCTACGAGCAGTACTTC. Translation: CASSYTLAGAAYEQYF.

The CDR3 loop reads CASSYSRLGNLEQFF. CDR3 in DNA: TGTGCCAGCAGTTACTCGAGGCTCGGGAATCTTGAGCAGTTCTTC. This chain joins TRBV6-5 and TRBJ2-1, with D tentatively TRBD2 (5 bases). The germline gives CDR1 MNHEY, CDR2 SVGAGI. Trimming stripped 0 bases from V and 9 bases from J, with 15 bases between. The CDR3 is made up of 15 amino acids.

This clone has just one count. The V gene is TRBV1, the J gene TRBJ2-1; TRBD2, the table's D call, lacks a check against the DNA. TRBV1 is tagged as a pseudogene. The CDR3 spans 10 residues. The CDR3 sequence is CTSTLNEQFF. DNA of the CDR3: TGCACCAGCACCCTCAATGAGCAGTTCTTC.

The chain combines TRBV7-9 with TRBJ2-1, with 7 nucleotides matching TRBD2. The CDR3 is 17 amino acids. CDR1 is SEHNR, CDR2 FQNEAQ, per germline (reference sequence). J lost 8 bases, V lost 0 bases, and 13 bases had no gene match. CDR3: CASSLANGGGLADEQFF. DNA of the CDR3: TGTGCCAGCAGCTTAGCCAACGGGGGAGGGCTCGCGGATGAGCAGTTCTTC.

The V and J genes are TRBV10-3 and TRBJ1-2; the D is unclear. This CDR3 spans 13 amino acids. V lost 7 bases and J lost 0, with 9 bases in between. Germline assignment: CDR1 ENHRY and CDR2 SYGVKD. As DNA, the CDR3 is TGTGCCATCACAGAGGCGTCTAACTATGGCTACACCTTC. Translation gives CAITEASNYGYTF.

The genes are TRBV7-2 and TRBJ1-1; D call uncertain. CDR1 and CDR2 from the germline V gene are SGHTA and FQGNSA. CDR3 size: 14 residues. The V and J ends lost 5 bases and 2 bases respectively, with 12 bases between them. CDR3 sequence (DNA): TGTGCCAGCAGCCTGTCTCTGGGTAACACTGAAGCTTTCTTT. It specifies CASSLSLGNTEAFF.

In its sample, this clone was seen a few times. This CDR3 is also generated by other DNA sequences in the sample. V usage is TRBV6-5 and J usage is TRBJ1-2; no reliable D call. V was pared by 2 bases and J by 5 bases, with 9 bases between. Germline V gene lookup returns CDR1 MNHEY and CDR2 SVGAGI. The length of the CDR3 is 13 residues. CDR3 DNA sequence: TGTGCCAGCAGTTACAGTGGAGGGTATGGCTACACCTTC. Residues: CASSYSGGYGYTF.

The J gene is TRBJ2-7, the V gene TRBV6-4, with a weak D call TRBD1 (6 bases). Germline V CDR1 and CDR2: MRHNA, SNTAGT. The CDR3 contains 14 residues. The V end lost 6 bases, the J end lost 4 bases, and 16 bases lay between the germline ends. CDR3 DNA: TGTGCCAGCAGGGGGGCCCAAGATGGGTACGAGCAGTACTTC. Encoded protein: CASRGAQDGYEQYF.

The V call is TRBV5-5, the J call TRBJ2-1, with 8 positions matching TRBD1. Unmatched junction bases numbered 6, after V lost 4 bases and J lost 0 bases. CDR3 length: 16 amino acids. CDR1 is SGHKS and CDR2 is YYEKEE in the germline V gene (reference sequence). Written as DNA, the CDR3 is TGTGCCAGCAGCGGACAGGGACTTAGCTCCTACAATGAGCAGTTCTTC. It translates to CASSGQGLSSYNEQFF.

Turning to this clone: One end of the junction varies from germline; a read error may be responsible. The chain recombines TRBV5-3 with TRBJ2-7; possible D gene TRBD1, 6 bases. TRBV5-3 is flagged as an ORF with uncertain function. This CDR3 spans 13 amino acids. The DNA of the CDR3 is TGTGCCAGCAGCTACAGGGCGCGGGACGAGCAGTACTTC. As protein: CASSYRARDEQYF.

This clone was detected many times. V is TRBV7-2 and J is TRBJ2-7; D is possibly TRBD1 or TRBD2 (5 bases each). CDR3 size: 14 residues. V was pared by 4 bases and J by 7 bases, with 17 bases between. The germline V gene has CDR1 SGHTA and CDR2 FQGNSA. CDR3 residues: CASSSERWGREQYF. CDR3 coding DNA: TGTGCCAGCAGCTCCGAGCGGTGGGGCAGGGAGCAGTACTTC.